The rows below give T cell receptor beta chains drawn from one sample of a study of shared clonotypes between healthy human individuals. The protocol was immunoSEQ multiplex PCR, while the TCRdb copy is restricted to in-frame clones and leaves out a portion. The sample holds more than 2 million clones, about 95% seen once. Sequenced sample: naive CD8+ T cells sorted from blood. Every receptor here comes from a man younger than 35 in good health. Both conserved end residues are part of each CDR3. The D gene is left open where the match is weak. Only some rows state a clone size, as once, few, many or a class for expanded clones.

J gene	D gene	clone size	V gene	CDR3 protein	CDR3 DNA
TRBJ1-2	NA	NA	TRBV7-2	CASSPGENYGYTF	TGTGCCAGCTCTCCCGGAGAAAACTATGGCTACACCTTC
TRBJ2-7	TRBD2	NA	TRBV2	CASSEGGSSYEQYF	TGTGCCAGCAGTGAGGGGGGGAGCTCCTACGAGCAGTACTTC
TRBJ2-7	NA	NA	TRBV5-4	CASSLWGQGWTSVSEQYF	TGTGCCAGCAGCTTGTGGGGACAGGGATGGACTAGCGTCTCCGAGCAGTACTTC
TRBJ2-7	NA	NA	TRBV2	CASSGGGRGEQYF	TGTGCCAGCAGTGGGGGGGGCCGCGGCGAGCAGTACTTC
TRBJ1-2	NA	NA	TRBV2	CASSEEQYYGYTF	TGTGCCAGCAGCGAGGAACAGTACTATGGCTACACCTTC
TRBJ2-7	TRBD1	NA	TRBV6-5	CASSPGQIYEQYF	TGTGCCAGCAGTCCGGGACAGATTTACGAGCAGTACTTC
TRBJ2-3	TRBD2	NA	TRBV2	CASRGTSGLTDTQYF	TGTGCCAGCAGGGGGACTAGCGGGCTCACAGATACGCAGTATTTT
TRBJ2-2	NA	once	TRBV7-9	CASSFQSTGELFF	TGTGCCAGCAGTTTTCAGAGCACCGGGGAGCTGTTTTTT
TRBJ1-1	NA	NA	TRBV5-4	CASSYVGANTEASF	TGTGCCAGCAGCTACGTAGGGGCGAACACTGAAGCTTCCTTT
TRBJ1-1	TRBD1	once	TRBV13	CASSLRQGQLTEAFF	TGTGCCAGCAGCTTACGGCAGGGACAGTTAACTGAAGCTTTCTTT
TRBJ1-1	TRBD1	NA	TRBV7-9	CASSLGQGWGTEAFF	TGTGCCAGCAGCTTAGGACAGGGTTGGGGGACTGAAGCTTTCTTT
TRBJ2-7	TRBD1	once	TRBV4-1	CASSPTGVYEQYF	TGCGCCAGCAGCCCGACAGGGGTCTACGAGCAGTACTTC
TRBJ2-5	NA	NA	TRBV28	CASGRIETQYF	TGTGCCAGCGGGAGGATAGAGACCCAGTACTTC
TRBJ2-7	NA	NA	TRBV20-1	CSARGVYEQYF	TGCAGTGCTAGAGGAGTCTACGAGCAGTACTTC
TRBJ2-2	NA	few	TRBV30	CAWSAGRNTGELFF	TGTGCCTGGAGTGCCGGCAGGAACACCGGGGAGCTGTTTTTT
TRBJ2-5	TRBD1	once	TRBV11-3	CASSEWTGDQETQYF	TGTGCCAGCAGCGAGTGGACAGGCGACCAAGAGACCCAGTACTTC
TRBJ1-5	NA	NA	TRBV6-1	CASSLGVLQPQHF	TGTGCCAGCAGTTTGGGGGTCCTTCAGCCCCAGCATTTT
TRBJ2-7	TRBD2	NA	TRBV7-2	CASSPAGGTSYEQYF	TGTGCCAGCAGCCCAGCGGGGGGGACCTCCTACGAGCAGTACTTC
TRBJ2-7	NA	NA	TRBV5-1	CASSASGYEQYF	TGCGCCAGCAGCGCCTCTGGTTACGAGCAGTACTTC
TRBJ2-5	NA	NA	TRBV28	CASSDITGREETQYF	TGTGCCAGCAGCGACATAACAGGAAGGGAAGAGACCCAGTACTTC
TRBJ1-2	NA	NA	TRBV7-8	CASSLAGLFRGYTF	TGTGCCAGCAGCTTAGCGGGATTGTTCAGGGGTTACACCTTC
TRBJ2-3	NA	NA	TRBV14	CASSHGTSTDTQYF	TGTGCCAGCAGCCACGGGACTAGCACAGATACGCAGTATTTT
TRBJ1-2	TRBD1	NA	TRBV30	CAFRDRGVYGYTF	TGTGCCTTTCGGGACAGGGGGGTCTATGGCTACACCTTC
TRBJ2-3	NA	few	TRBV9	CASSVASTDTQYF	TGTGCCAGCAGCGTAGCCAGCACAGATACGCAGTATTTT
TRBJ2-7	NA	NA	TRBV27	CASNPSRGAYEQYF	TGTGCCAGCAATCCCTCCAGGGGGGCCTACGAGCAGTACTTC
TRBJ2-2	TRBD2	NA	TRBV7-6	CASSLASIGRASGELFF	TGTGCCAGCAGCTTAGCGTCGATCGGGAGGGCCTCCGGGGAGCTGTTTTTT
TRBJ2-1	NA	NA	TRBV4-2	CASSGAGNEQFF	TGTGCCAGCAGCGGCGCTGGCAATGAGCAGTTCTTC
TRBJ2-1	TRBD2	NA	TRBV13	CASSNTLGLAGANEQFF	TGTGCCAGCAGCAATACACTCGGACTAGCGGGGGCCAATGAGCAGTTCTTC
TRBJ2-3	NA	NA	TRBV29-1	CSVEDRGGGTDTQYF	TGCAGCGTTGAAGATCGAGGAGGGGGCACAGATACGCAGTATTTT
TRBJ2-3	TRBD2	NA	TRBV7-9	CASSFSSGGTDTQYF	TGTGCCAGCAGCTTTTCTAGCGGGGGAACAGATACGCAGTATTTT
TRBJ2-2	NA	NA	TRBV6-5	CASSYAGTGELFF	TGTGCCAGCAGTTACGCGGGTACCGGGGAGCTGTTTTTT
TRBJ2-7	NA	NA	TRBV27	CASSYGQTYEQYF	TGTGCCAGCAGTTATGGGCAGACCTACGAGCAGTACTTC
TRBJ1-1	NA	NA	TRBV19	CASSIDGSNTEAFF	TGTGCCAGTAGTATAGATGGTAGTAACACTGAAGCTTTCTTT